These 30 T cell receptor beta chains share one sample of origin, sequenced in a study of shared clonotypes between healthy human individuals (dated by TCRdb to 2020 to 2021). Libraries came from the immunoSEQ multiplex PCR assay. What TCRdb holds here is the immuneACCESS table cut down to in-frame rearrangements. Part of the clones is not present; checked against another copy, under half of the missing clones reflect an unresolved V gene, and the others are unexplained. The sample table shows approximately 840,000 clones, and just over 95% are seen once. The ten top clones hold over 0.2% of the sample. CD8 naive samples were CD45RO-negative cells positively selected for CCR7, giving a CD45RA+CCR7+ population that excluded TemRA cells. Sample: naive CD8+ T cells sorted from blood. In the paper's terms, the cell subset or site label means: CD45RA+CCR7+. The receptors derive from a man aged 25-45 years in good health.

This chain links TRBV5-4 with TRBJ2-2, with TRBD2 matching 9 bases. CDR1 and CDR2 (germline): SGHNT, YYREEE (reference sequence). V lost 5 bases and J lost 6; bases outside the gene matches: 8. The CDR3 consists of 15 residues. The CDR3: CASRVGREGPGELFF. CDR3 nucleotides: TGTGCCAGCAGGGTGGGGCGGGAGGGCCCCGGGGAGCTGTTTTTT.

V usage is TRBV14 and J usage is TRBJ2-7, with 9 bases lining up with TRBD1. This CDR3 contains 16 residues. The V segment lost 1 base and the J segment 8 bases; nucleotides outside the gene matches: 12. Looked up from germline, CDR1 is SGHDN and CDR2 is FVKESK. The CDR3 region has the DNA TGTGCCAGCAGCCAAGCCGGGACAGGGAGTCGGTACAAGCAGTACTTC. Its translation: CASSQAGTGSRYKQYF.

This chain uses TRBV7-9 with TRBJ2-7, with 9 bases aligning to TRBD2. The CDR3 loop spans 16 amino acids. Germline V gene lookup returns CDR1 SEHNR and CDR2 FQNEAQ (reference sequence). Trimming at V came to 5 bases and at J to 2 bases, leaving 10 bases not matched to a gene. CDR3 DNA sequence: TGTGCCAGCAGCGCGACTAGCGGACGGAATACCTACGAGCAGTACTTC. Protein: CASSATSGRNTYEQYF.

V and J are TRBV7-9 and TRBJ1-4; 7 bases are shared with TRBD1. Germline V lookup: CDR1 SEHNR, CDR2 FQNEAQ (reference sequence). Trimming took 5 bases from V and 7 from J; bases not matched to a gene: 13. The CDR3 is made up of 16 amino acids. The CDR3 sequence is CASSRLTGAGGEKLFF. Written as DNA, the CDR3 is TGTGCCAGCAGCCGCTTAACGGGGGCAGGGGGTGAAAAACTGTTTTTT.

The CDR3 region is CAGVYEQYF. DNA of the CDR3: TGTGCGGGGGTTTACGAGCAGTACTTC. The V and J genes are TRBV7-3 and TRBJ2-7; D possibly uses TRBD1 or TRBD2 (5 bases each). Germline V gene lookup returns CDR1 SGHTA and CDR2 FQGTGA. The CDR3 is 9 residues long. The variable domain in full, with the rest retrieved from reference TRBV7-3 and TRBJ2-7, is GAGVSQTPSNKVTEKGKYVELRCDPISGHTALYWYRQSLGQGPEFLIYFQGTGAADDSGLPNDRFFAVRPEGSVSTLKIQRTERGDSAVYLCAGVYEQYFGPGTRLTVT.

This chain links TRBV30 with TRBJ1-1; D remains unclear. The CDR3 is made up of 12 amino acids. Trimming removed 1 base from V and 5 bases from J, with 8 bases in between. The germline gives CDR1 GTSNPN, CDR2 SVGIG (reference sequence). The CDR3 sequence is CAWSGLATEAFF. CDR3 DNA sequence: TGTGCCTGGAGTGGCCTCGCGACTGAAGCTTTCTTT.

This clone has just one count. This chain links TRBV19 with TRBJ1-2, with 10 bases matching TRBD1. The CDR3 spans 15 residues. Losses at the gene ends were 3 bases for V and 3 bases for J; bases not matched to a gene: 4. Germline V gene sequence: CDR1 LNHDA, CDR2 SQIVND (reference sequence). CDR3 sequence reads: CASSIDRGRDYGYTF. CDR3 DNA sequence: TGTGCCAGTAGTATTGACAGGGGGCGCGACTATGGCTACACCTTC.

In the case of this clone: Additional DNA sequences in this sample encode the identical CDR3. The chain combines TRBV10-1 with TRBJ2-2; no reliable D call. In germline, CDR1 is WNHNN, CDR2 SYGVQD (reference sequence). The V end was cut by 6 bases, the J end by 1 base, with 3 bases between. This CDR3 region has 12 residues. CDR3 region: CASRRNTGELFF. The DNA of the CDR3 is TGCGCCAGCAGACGGAACACCGGGGAGCTGTTTTTT.

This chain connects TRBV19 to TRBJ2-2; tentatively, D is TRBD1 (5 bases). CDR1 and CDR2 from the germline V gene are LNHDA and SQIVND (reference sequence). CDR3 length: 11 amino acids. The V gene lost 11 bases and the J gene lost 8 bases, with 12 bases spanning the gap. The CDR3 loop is CAPQGNGELFF. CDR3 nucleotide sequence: TGTGCCCCCCAGGGTAATGGGGAGCTGTTTTTT. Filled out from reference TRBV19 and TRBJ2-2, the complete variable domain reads DGGITQSPKYLFRKEGQNVTLSCEQNLNHDAMYWYRQDPGQGLRLIYYSQIVNDFQKGDIAEGYSVSREKKESFPLTVTSAQKNPTAFYLCAPQGNGELFFGEGSRLTVL.

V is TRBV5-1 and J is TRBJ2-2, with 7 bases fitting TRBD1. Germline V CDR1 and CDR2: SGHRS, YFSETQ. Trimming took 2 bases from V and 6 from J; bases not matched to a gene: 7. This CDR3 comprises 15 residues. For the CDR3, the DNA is TGCGCCAGCAGCTTAGGACAGGCAAGGGCCGGGGAGCTGTTTTTT. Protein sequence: CASSLGQARAGELFF. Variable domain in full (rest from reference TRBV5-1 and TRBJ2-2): KAGVTQTPRYLIKTRGQQVTLSCSPISGHRSVSWYQQTPGQGLQFLFEYFSETQRNKGNFPGRFSGRQFSNSRSEMNVSTLELGDSALYLCASSLGQARAGELFFGEGSRLTVL.

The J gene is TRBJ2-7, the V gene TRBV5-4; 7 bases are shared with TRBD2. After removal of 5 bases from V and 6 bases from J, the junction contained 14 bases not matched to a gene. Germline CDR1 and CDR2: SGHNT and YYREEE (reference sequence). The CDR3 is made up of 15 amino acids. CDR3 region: CASRVIGGRAGEQYF. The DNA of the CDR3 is TGTGCCAGCAGGGTTATTGGAGGGAGGGCCGGCGAGCAGTACTTC. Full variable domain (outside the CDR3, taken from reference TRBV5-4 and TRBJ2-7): ETGVTQSPTHLIKTRGQQVTLRCSSQSGHNTVSWYQQALGQGPQFIFQYYREEENGRGNFPPRFSGLQFPNYSSELNVNALELDDSALYLCASRVIGGRAGEQYFGPGTRLTVT.

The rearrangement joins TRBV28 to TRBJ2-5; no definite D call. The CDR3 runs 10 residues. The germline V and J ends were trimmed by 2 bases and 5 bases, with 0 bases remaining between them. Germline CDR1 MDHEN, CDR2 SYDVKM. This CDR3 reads CASSLETQYF. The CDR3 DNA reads TGTGCCAGCAGTTTAGAGACCCAGTACTTC.

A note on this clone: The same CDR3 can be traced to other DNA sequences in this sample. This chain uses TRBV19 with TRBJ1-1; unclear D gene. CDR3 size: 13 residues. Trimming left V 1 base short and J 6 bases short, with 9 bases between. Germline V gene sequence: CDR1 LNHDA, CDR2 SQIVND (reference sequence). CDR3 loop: CASSIVVGPEAFF. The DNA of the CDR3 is TGTGCCAGTAGTATAGTGGTGGGCCCTGAAGCTTTCTTT.

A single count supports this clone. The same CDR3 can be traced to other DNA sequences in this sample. As DNA, the CDR3 is TGTGCCAGCAGCCTCAGCGGGATCTCCTACGAGCAGTACTTC. This gives the protein CASSLSGISYEQYF. The genes are TRBV6-5 and TRBJ2-7; 7 bases fit TRBD2. Trimming removed 6 bases from V and 0 bases from J; junction bases left unmatched: 5. The V gene's germline CDR1 is MNHEY and CDR2 SVGAGI. The CDR3 is 14 residues long.

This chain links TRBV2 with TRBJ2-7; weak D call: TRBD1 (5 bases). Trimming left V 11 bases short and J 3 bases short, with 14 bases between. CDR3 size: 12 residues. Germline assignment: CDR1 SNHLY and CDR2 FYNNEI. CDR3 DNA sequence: TGTGCCGGCAAATGGCAGGGCTACGAGCAGTACTTC. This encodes CAGKWQGYEQYF. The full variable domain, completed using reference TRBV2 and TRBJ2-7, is EPEVTQTPSHQVTQMGQEVILRCVPISNHLYFYWYRQILGQKVEFLVSFYNNEISEKSEIFDDQFSVERPDGSNFTLKIRSTKLEDSAMYFCAGKWQGYEQYFGPGTRLTVT.

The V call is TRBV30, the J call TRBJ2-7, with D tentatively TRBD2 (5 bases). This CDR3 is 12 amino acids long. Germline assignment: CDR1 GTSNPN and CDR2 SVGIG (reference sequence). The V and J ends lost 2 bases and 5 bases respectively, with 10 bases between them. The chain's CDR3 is CAWSKTRDEQYF. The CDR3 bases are TGTGCCTGGAGTAAAACGCGGGACGAGCAGTACTTC.

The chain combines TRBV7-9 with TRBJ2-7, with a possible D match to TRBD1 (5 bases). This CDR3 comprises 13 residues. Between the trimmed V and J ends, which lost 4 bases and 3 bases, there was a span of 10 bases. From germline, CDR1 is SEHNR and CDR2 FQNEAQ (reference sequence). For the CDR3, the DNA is TGTGCCAGCAGCTCTCGGACAAGCTACGAGCAGTACTTC. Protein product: CASSSRTSYEQYF.

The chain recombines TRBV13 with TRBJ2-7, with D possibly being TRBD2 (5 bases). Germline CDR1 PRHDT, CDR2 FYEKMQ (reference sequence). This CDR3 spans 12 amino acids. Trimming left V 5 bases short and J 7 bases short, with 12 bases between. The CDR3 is CASSQQPGEQYF. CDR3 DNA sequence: TGTGCCAGCAGCCAACAGCCGGGGGAGCAGTACTTC.

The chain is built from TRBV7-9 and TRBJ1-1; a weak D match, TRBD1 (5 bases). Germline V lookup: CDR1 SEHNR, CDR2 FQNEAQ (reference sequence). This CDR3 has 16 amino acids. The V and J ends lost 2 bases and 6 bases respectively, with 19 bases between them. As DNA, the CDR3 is TGTGCCAGCAGCTTAACGGGGGAGGGTGTGTTTTCTGAAGCTTTCTTT. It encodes CASSLTGEGVFSEAFF.

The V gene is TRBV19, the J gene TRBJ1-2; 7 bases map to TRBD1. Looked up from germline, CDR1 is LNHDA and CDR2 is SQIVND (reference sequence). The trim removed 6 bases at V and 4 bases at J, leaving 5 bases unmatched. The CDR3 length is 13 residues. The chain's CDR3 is CASSPGGAYGYTF. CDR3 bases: TGTGCCAGTAGCCCAGGGGGTGCCTATGGCTACACCTTC.

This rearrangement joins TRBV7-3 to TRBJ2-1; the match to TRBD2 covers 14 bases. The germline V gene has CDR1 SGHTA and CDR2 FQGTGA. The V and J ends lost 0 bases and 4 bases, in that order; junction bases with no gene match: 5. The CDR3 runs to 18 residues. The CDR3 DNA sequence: TGTGCCAGCAGCTTAACCGGACTAGCGGGAGGACGATACAATGAGCAGTTCTTC. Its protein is CASSLTGLAGGRYNEQFF.

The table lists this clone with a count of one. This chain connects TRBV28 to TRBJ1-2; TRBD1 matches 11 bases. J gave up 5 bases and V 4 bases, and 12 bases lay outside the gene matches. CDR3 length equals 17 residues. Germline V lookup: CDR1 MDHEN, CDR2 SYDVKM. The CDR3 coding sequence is TGTGCCAGCAGTTCCCTCTCCGGACAGGGGGCTTCTTATGGCTACACCTTC. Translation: CASSSLSGQGASYGYTF.

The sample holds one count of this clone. The CDR3 protein is CASSLLNPGISYNEQFF. Written as DNA, the CDR3 is TGTGCCAGCAGCTTACTAAACCCGGGGATCTCCTACAATGAGCAGTTCTTC. J is TRBJ2-1 and V is TRBV7-6; possible D gene TRBD2, 5 bases. The CDR3 is 17 amino acids. The ends were cut back, 2 bases at V and 0 bases at J, with 14 bases in the middle. The V gene's germline CDR1 is SGHVS and CDR2 FNYEAQ.

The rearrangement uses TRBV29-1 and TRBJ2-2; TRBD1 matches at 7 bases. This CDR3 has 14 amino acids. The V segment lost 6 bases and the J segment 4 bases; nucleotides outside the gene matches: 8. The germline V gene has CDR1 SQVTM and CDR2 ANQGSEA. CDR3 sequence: CSVDDRVGTGELFF. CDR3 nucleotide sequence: TGCAGCGTGGATGACAGGGTGGGCACCGGGGAGCTGTTTTTT.

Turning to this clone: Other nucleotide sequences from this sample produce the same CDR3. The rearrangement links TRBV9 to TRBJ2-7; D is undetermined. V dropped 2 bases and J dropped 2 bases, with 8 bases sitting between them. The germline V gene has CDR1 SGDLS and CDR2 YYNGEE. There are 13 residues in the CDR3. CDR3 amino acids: CASSVGTTYEQYF. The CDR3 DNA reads TGTGCCAGCAGCGTCGGTACCACCTACGAGCAGTACTTC. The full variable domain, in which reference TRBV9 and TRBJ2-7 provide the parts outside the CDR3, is DSGVTQTPKHLITATGQRVTLRCSPRSGDLSVYWYQQSLDQGLQFLIQYYNGEERAKGNILERFSAQQFPDLHSELNLSSLELGDSALYFCASSVGTTYEQYFGPGTRLTVT.

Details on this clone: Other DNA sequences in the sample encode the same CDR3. CDR3 DNA: TGTGCCAGCAGTCTTAGGGCAGATACGCAGTATTTT. Its translation is CASSLRADTQYF. The V gene is TRBV28, the J gene TRBJ2-3; D unclear. CDR3 length: 12 amino acids. Germline-derived CDR1 and CDR2 are MDHEN and SYDVKM. Trimming stripped 5 bases from V and 4 bases from J, with 7 bases between.

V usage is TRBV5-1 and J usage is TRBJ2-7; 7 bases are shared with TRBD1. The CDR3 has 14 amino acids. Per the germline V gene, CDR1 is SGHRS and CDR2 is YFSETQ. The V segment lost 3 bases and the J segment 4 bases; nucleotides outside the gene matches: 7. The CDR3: CASSSSTGIYEQYF. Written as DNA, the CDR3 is TGCGCCAGCAGCTCCTCGACAGGGATATACGAGCAGTACTTC.

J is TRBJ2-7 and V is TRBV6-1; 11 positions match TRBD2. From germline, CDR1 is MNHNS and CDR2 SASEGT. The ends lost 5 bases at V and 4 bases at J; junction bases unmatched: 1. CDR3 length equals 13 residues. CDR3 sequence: CASSRLAGYEQYF. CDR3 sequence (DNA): TGTGCCAGCAGTAGACTAGCGGGATACGAGCAGTACTTC.

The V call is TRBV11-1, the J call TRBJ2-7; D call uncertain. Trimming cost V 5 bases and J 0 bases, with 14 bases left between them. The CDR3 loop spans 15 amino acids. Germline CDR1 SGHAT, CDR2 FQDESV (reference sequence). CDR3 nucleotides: TGTGCCAGCAGCCCTGGCACACCCCGCTCCTACGAGCAGTACTTC. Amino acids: CASSPGTPRSYEQYF.

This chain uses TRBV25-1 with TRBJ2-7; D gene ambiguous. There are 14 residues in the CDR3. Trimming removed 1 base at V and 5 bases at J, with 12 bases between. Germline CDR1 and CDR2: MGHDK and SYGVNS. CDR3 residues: CASSEFHHPNEQYF. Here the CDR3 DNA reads TGTGCCAGCAGTGAATTCCACCATCCAAACGAGCAGTACTTC.